This TCR beta chain was sequenced for a study of blood T cell repertoires in COVID-19. Turning to the study itself: T cells, B-cell-depleted T cells, or PBMCs provided the cDNA or gDNA that served as material.

The method was immunoSEQ multiplex PCR; TCRdb's version includes in-frame clones alone and lacks a portion of them. The table records about 200,000 clones, approximately 80% of them present only once. Germline assignment: CDR1 MNHEY and CDR2 SVGAGI. CDR3 length: 15 amino acids. The V gene lost 5 bases and the J gene lost 4 bases, with 15 bases spanning the gap. Sequencing input: peripheral blood. The chain recombines TRBV6-5 with TRBJ1-5; unclear D gene. The clonotype originates from a man aged 35 to 55 with acute or convalescent COVID-19. CDR3 nucleotides: TGTGCCAGCAGTACCCGGAAGGGCGGGAATCAGCCCCAGCATTTT. As protein: CASSTRKGGNQPQHF.